The 8 T cell receptor beta chains listed next were all sequenced from one sample in a study of blood T cell repertoires in COVID-19. The method was immunoSEQ multiplex PCR; TCRdb's version includes in-frame clones alone and lacks a portion of them. In the table there are under 250,000 clones, around 83% of which are singletons. The sample consisted of peripheral blood. All receptors derive from a man older than 75 with acute or convalescent COVID-19.

The V gene is TRBV10-3, the J gene TRBJ1-6; D may be TRBD1 (6 bases). Trimming removed 6 bases from V and 10 bases from J, with 16 bases in between. Germline V lookup: CDR1 ENHRY, CDR2 SYGVKD. CDR3 length: 14 amino acids. The DNA of the CDR3 is TGTGCCATCAGCCTTTCACAGGGATCATCACCCCTCCACTTT. Protein product: CAISLSQGSSPLHF.

This clone was seen a few times. V and J are TRBV11-1 and TRBJ2-7; TRBD2 might be the D (5 bases). This CDR3 has 14 residues. Trimming took 5 bases from V and 0 from J, leaving 11 bases between them. The V gene's germline CDR1 is SGHAT and CDR2 FQDESV (reference sequence). The chain's CDR3 is CASSRPGSSYEQYF. The CDR3 nucleotides are TGTGCCAGCAGCCGTCCGGGGAGCTCCTACGAGCAGTACTTC. Variable domain in full (rest from reference TRBV11-1 and TRBJ2-7): EAEVAQSPRYKITEKSQAVAFWCDPISGHATLYWYRQILGQGPELLVQFQDESVVDDSQLPKDRFSAERLKGVDSTLKIQPAELGDSAMYLCASSRPGSSYEQYFGPGTRLTVT.

This chain links TRBV27 with TRBJ2-3; a possible D gene is TRBD2 (7 bases). Trimming took off 1 base at V and 3 bases at J, with 11 bases between the two ends. Germline lookup yields CDR1 MNHEY and CDR2 SMNVEV (reference sequence). This CDR3 spans 15 amino acids. CDR3 in amino acids: CASSLWKGGTDTQYF. CDR3 DNA: TGTGCCAGCAGTTTATGGAAGGGGGGGACAGATACGCAGTATTTT.

The chain is built from TRBV6-5 and TRBJ2-5, with 10 nucleotides matching TRBD2. With V trimmed by 0 bases and J by 2 bases, 3 bases remained unmatched. Germline V gives CDR1 MNHEY, CDR2 SVGAGI. The CDR3 has 16 amino acids. The DNA of the CDR3 is TGTGCCAGCAGTTACTCGAATAGCGGGGGGCAAGAGACCCAGTACTTC. Its translation is CASSYSNSGGQETQYF.

The V call is TRBV3-1 (or the pseudogene TRBV3-2), the J call TRBJ1-5; D is perhaps TRBD1 (6 bases). Germline loops: CDR1 LGHDT, CDR2 YNNKEL (reference sequence). This CDR3 spans 12 amino acids. Between the trimmed V and J ends, which lost 6 bases and 6 bases, there was a span of 9 bases. The DNA of the CDR3 is TGTGCCAGCAGACAGGGATCTCAGCCCCAGCATTTT. This sequence encodes CASRQGSQPQHF.

The gene calls are TRBV19 and TRBJ1-5; a possible D gene is TRBD1 (5 bases). Germline V gene data show CDR1 as LNHDA and CDR2 as SQIVND (reference sequence). The ends were cut back, 4 bases at V and 3 bases at J, with 10 bases in the middle. CDR3 length: 14 residues. The CDR3 DNA follows: TGTGCCAGTAGTACGGGGGTACTCAATCAGCCCCAGCATTTT. Protein: CASSTGVLNQPQHF.

The gene calls are TRBV11-1 and TRBJ2-5; 7 bases are shared with TRBD1. The germline CDR1 and CDR2 sequences are SGHAT and FQDESV (reference sequence). This CDR3 is 14 amino acids long. The J segment lost 1 base and the V segment lost 1 base, leaving 0 bases of the junction unmatched. The CDR3 reads CASSLGTGQETQYF. CDR3 DNA sequence: TGTGCCAGCAGCTTAGGGACAGGCCAAGAGACCCAGTACTTC. The full variable domain, its missing parts supplied by reference TRBV11-1 and TRBJ2-5, is EAEVAQSPRYKITEKSQAVAFWCDPISGHATLYWYRQILGQGPELLVQFQDESVVDDSQLPKDRFSAERLKGVDSTLKIQPAELGDSAMYLCASSLGTGQETQYFGPGTRLLVL.

This clone was counted only a few times. The chain employs TRBV6-5 and TRBJ1-6; no definite D call. From germline, CDR1 is MNHEY and CDR2 SVGAGI. This CDR3 comprises 14 residues. Trimming stripped 5 bases from V and 9 bases from J, with 14 bases between. Here the CDR3 DNA reads TGTGCCAGCAGTCCCGATTTACCGGGTTCACCCCTCCACTTT. Translating it yields CASSPDLPGSPLHF.